The 27 T cell receptor beta chains below were found in one sample sequenced in a study of Graves' ophthalmopathy and Graves' hyperthyroidism. Amplification of TCR beta CDR3 regions used RNA transcripts. A first-round RT-PCR used HTBI primers, followed by a second-round multiplex PCR. TCRdb recomputed calls from the multiplex PCR reads with MiXCR, one row per CDR3 protein. In the table there are 200,000 to 300,000 distinct CDR3 sequences, less than 55% of which are singletons. Sequenced material: peripheral blood. The receptors come from an adult man with Graves' ophthalmopathy.

With regard to this clonotype: A much larger clone is a single base away; this may be a read error. This chain links TRBV20-1 with TRBJ1-5; D gene ambiguous. The germline V and J ends were trimmed by 4 bases and 9 bases, with 13 bases remaining between them. From germline, CDR1 is DFQATT and CDR2 SNEGSKA (reference sequence). The CDR3 consists of 12 residues. CDR3 nucleotide sequence: TGCAGTGCTACCGACGGCGATGCGCCCCAGCATTTT. This sequence encodes CSATDGDAPQHF.

The chain joins TRBV7-9 to TRBJ2-6; 9 bases line up with TRBD1. V gave up 5 bases and J gave up 0 bases; unmatched junction bases: 5. Germline CDR1 reads SEHNR; CDR2 reads FQNEAQ (reference sequence). The CDR3 spans 17 residues. The CDR3 nucleotides read TGTGCCAGCAGCATTGGGACAGGGCTCTCTGGGGCCAACGTCCTGACTTTC. Protein product: CASSIGTGLSGANVLTF.

The chain is built from TRBV28 and TRBJ1-5; D is ambiguous. Germline V gene data show CDR1 as MDHEN and CDR2 as SYDVKM. V was trimmed by 5 bases and J by 6 bases, leaving 8 bases between them. CDR3 length: 12 residues. The CDR3 region is CASSIESQPQHF. The CDR3 DNA sequence: TGTGCCAGCAGTATAGAAAGTCAGCCCCAGCATTTT. The full variable domain, its missing parts supplied by reference TRBV28 and TRBJ1-5, is DVKVTQSSRYLVKRTGEKVFLECVQDMDHENMFWYRQDPGLGLRLIYFSYDVKMKEKGDIPEGYSVSREKKERFSLILESASTNQTSMYLCASSIESQPQHFGDGTRLSIL.

Concerning this clonotype itself: This may arise from a read error, as a much more abundant clone is one base away. This chain links TRBV29-1 with TRBJ2-5, with unresolved D. Germline V CDR1 and CDR2: SQVTM, ANQGSEA. The CDR3 runs to 14 residues. CDR3 DNA sequence: TGCAGCGTTGGAGTCAGGATGTACCAAGAGGCCCAGTACTTC. Its protein is CSVGVRMYQEAQYF. Combining the CDR3 with reference TRBV29-1 and TRBJ2-5 gives the whole variable domain SAVISQKPSRDICQRGTSLTIQCQVDSQVTMMFWYRQQPGQSLTLIATANQGSEATYESGFVIDKFPISRPNLTFSTLTVSNMSPEDSSIYLCSVGVRMYQEAQYFGPGTRLLVL.

The chain has TRBV20-1 and TRBJ1-5; maybe TRBD1 (6 bases). CDR3 length equals 14 residues. V was clipped by 4 bases and J by 11 bases, with 21 bases between them. The germline V gene has CDR1 DFQATT and CDR2 SNEGSKA (reference sequence). CDR3 in DNA: TGCAGTGCTACGGACAGAGCGGGGGCGGAGACCCAGCATTTT. The encoded protein is CSATDRAGAETQHF.

This clonotype was observed a handful of times. In nucleotides, the CDR3 is TGTGCCAGCAGCACTATGAGTGATCAGCCCCAGCATTTT. Amino acids: CASSTMSDQPQHF. V is TRBV7-9 and J is TRBJ1-5, with unresolved D. This CDR3 has 13 residues. V was shortened by 5 bases and J by 5 bases, with 10 bases between the two germline ends. CDR1 is SEHNR, CDR2 FQNEAQ, per germline (reference sequence).

The genes are TRBV9 and TRBJ1-6; tentatively, D is TRBD1 (6 bases). Germline V gene sequence: CDR1 SGDLS, CDR2 YYNGEE. This CDR3 spans 20 amino acids. V lost 4 bases and J lost 7, with 30 bases in between. CDR3 sequence (DNA): TGTGCCAGCAGCCAAGATTCGGCTACAGGGACAAGCATGGGGAATTCACCCCTCCACTTT. Translation: CASSQDSATGTSMGNSPLHF.

The rearrangement uses TRBV19 and TRBJ1-5; no reliable D call. Germline CDR1 and CDR2: LNHDA and SQIVND (reference sequence). The V end was cut by 5 bases, the J end by 3 bases, with 8 bases between. CDR3 length equals 13 residues. The DNA of the CDR3 is TGTGCCAGTAGTCTCGTGTACAATCAGCCCCAGCATTTT. Its protein is CASSLVYNQPQHF.

The chain joins TRBV9 to TRBJ1-3, with a tentative D call TRBD1 (6 bases). CDR1 and CDR2 (germline): SGDLS, YYNGEE. This CDR3 is built from 15 residues. Trimming took 3 bases from V and 0 from J, leaving 10 bases between them. The CDR3 region has the DNA TGTGCCAGCAGCGAGACAGGTTTCTCTGGAAACACCATATATTTT. It translates to CASSETGFSGNTIYF.

The chain employs TRBV10-3 and TRBJ1-1; perhaps TRBD1 as D (6 bases). Germline V gene data show CDR1 as ENHRY and CDR2 as SYGVKD. The CDR3 loop spans 15 amino acids. Trimming took 0 bases from V and 1 from J, leaving 9 bases between them. CDR3 DNA sequence: TGTGCCATCAGTGAGTCGAAGGACAGGAACACTGAAGCTTTCTTT. Its protein product is CAISESKDRNTEAFF.

The sample holds a few counts of this clonotype. The V call is TRBV29-1, the J call TRBJ1-2; the D gene is possibly TRBD1 (6 bases). Looked up from germline, CDR1 is SQVTM and CDR2 is ANQGSEA. Trimming stripped 4 bases from V and 2 bases from J, with 14 bases between. CDR3 size: 14 residues. CDR3 sequence: CSVVFRGGNYGYTF. The CDR3 region has the DNA TGCAGCGTTGTATTTAGGGGGGGCAACTATGGCTACACCTTC.

This clonotype was observed a handful of times. The chain couples TRBV15 to TRBJ1-4; a weak D match, TRBD1 (5 bases). Trimming took off 2 bases at V and 7 bases at J, with 14 bases between the two ends. CDR1 is LNHNV and CDR2 is YYDKDF in the germline V gene (reference sequence). The CDR3 extends over 15 amino acids. The CDR3, as DNA: TGTGCCACCAGCAGATCCGGGGGGTCAGGTGAAAAACTGTTTTTT. This encodes CATSRSGGSGEKLFF.

This clonotype was observed a few times. CDR3 sequence reads: CASSPGGGKAYEQYF. The CDR3 coding sequence is TGTGCCAGCAGTCCGGGCGGGGGAAAGGCCTACGAGCAGTACTTC. This chain uses TRBV9 with TRBJ2-7, with 7 bases matching TRBD2. Germline lookup yields CDR1 SGDLS and CDR2 YYNGEE. The CDR3 covers 15 residues. V dropped 5 bases and J dropped 2; count of bases not matched to a gene: 10.

This chain connects TRBV12-3 or TRBV12-4 to TRBJ2-5; tentatively, D is TRBD2 (5 bases). There are 14 residues in the CDR3. The V end lost 7 bases, the J end lost 2 bases, and 14 bases lay between the germline ends. CDR3 loop: CASNAGGPQETQYF. The CDR3 DNA follows: TGTGCCAGCAATGCCGGCGGGCCTCAAGAGACCCAGTACTTC.

V and J are TRBV20-1 and TRBJ1-6; unclear D gene. Germline V lookup: CDR1 DFQATT, CDR2 SNEGSKA (reference sequence). This CDR3 has 12 amino acids. V was pared by 3 bases and J by 8 bases, with 8 bases between. The CDR3 sequence: CSASWSDSPLHF. As DNA, the CDR3 is TGCAGTGCTAGTTGGTCCGATTCACCCCTCCACTTT.

This clonotype has a count of ten or more. V gene TRBV10-3 combines with J gene TRBJ1-1; D uncertain. V dropped 7 bases and J dropped 1 base, with 7 bases sitting between them. CDR1 is ENHRY, CDR2 SYGVKD, per germline. The CDR3 is 12 amino acids. The CDR3 DNA follows: TGTGCCATCAAGAGCCAGAACACTGAAGCTTTCTTT. It specifies CAIKSQNTEAFF.

This clonotype has only a few counts. This chain uses TRBV7-9 with TRBJ1-4; D is unresolved. The CDR3 contains 15 residues. Trimming removed 6 bases at V and 6 bases at J, with 17 bases between. CDR1 is SEHNR and CDR2 is FQNEAQ in the germline V gene (reference sequence). The CDR3 here is CASSRQPLSDEKLFF. CDR3 nucleotides: TGTGCCAGCAGTCGCCAACCCCTTTCCGATGAAAAACTGTTTTTT.

This clonotype was seen a handful of times. The chain combines TRBV5-1 with TRBJ1-1, with a tentative D call TRBD1 (5 bases). The CDR3 has 15 amino acids. Germline CDR1 and CDR2: SGHRS and YFSETQ. Trimming took 4 bases from V and 1 from J, leaving 14 bases between them. The CDR3 region is CASSRPGTGNTEAFF. Here the CDR3 DNA reads TGCGCCAGCAGCCGTCCCGGGACGGGGAACACTGAAGCTTTCTTT.

This clonotype was observed a single time. The chain recombines TRBV11-2 with TRBJ2-1; a weak D match, TRBD2 (6 bases). The CDR3 has 13 amino acids. V was clipped by 5 bases and J by 9 bases, with 14 bases between them. Per germline, CDR1 SGHAT and CDR2 FQNNGV. CDR3 residues: CASSPFGGVEQFF. CDR3 nucleotides: TGTGCCAGCAGCCCCTTCGGCGGGGTTGAGCAGTTCTTC.

This rearrangement joins TRBV12-3 or TRBV12-4 to TRBJ1-6; 11 bases are a match to TRBD1. The CDR3 contains 15 residues. V shed 6 bases and J 8 bases; nucleotides not matched to a gene: 6. Here the CDR3 reads CASSPRDRGDSPLHF. The CDR3 nucleotides read TGTGCCAGCAGCCCCCGGGACAGGGGGGATTCACCCCTCCACTTT.

J is TRBJ1-6 and V is TRBV6-6; D is uncertain. CDR3 length equals 15 residues. V lost 2 bases and J 5 bases, leaving 10 bases between the germline ends. Germline V gene lookup returns CDR1 MNHNY and CDR2 SVGAGI (reference sequence). The CDR3 spells CASSYGEANNSPLHF. The CDR3, as DNA: TGTGCCAGCAGTTACGGGGAGGCAAATAATTCACCCCTCCACTTT.

V and J are TRBV12-3 or TRBV12-4 and TRBJ1-6; weak D call: TRBD1 (5 bases). This CDR3 region has 14 residues. The V and J ends lost 4 bases and 5 bases respectively, with 9 bases between them. CDR3 DNA: TGTGCCAGCAGTTCGACAGTTGATAATTCACCCCTCCACTTT. Encoded protein: CASSSTVDNSPLHF.

The chain joins TRBV12-5 to TRBJ2-5; TRBD1 agrees at 7 bases. The CDR3 is made up of 13 amino acids. Germline V CDR1 and CDR2: LGHNT, FRNRAP. The CDR3 sequence: CASLGQYQETQYF. The DNA of the CDR3 is TGTGCCAGCTTGGGACAGTACCAAGAGACCCAGTACTTC.

The V gene is TRBV12-3 or TRBV12-4, the J gene TRBJ1-6, with D hard to call. V lost 7 bases and J lost 0, with 4 bases in between. There are 13 residues in the CDR3. Here the CDR3 DNA reads TGTGCCAGCATTAGCTCCTATAATTCACCCCTCCACTTT. Translation: CASISSYNSPLHF.

The CDR3 DNA follows: TGTGCCATCAGTGAGGACAGGGGGAATGAGCAGTACTTC. Its protein is CAISEDRGNEQYF. The genes are TRBV10-3 and TRBJ2-7, with 9 bases identical to TRBD1. Per the germline V gene, CDR1 is ENHRY and CDR2 is SYGVKD. CDR3 length: 13 amino acids. The J segment lost 7 bases and the V segment lost 2 bases, leaving 3 bases of the junction unmatched.

The chain has TRBV30 and TRBJ1-2, with unresolved D. Germline V CDR1 and CDR2: GTSNPN, SVGIG (reference sequence). The CDR3 loop spans 13 amino acids. Trimming removed 0 bases at V and 2 bases at J, with 7 bases between. The CDR3 is CAWSVQINYGYTF. CDR3 sequence (DNA): TGTGCCTGGAGTGTACAAATCAACTATGGCTACACCTTC.

V and J are TRBV7-2 and TRBJ1-2, with D unresolved. The length of the CDR3 is 15 residues. The V gene's germline CDR1 is SGHTA and CDR2 FQGNSA. V was cut by 2 bases and J by 0 bases, with 10 bases left in between. The CDR3 DNA follows: TGTGCCAGCAGCTTATTAGCGGGGACTAACTATGGCTACACCTTC. This gives the protein CASSLLAGTNYGYTF.